The clone carrying this TCR beta chain was seen just once. These data come from a study of OX40 agonist ivuxolimab in advanced cancers. Generated by immunoSEQ multiplex PCR, the TCRdb table keeps only in-frame clones and is missing some. The table lists fewer than 85,000 clones, 90% of them singletons, with 0.3% to 0.4% in the top ten. The CDR3 length is 15 residues. Trimming stripped 2 bases from V and 8 bases from J, with 15 bases between. Germline V gives CDR1 KGHSH, CDR2 LQKENI. The chain employs TRBV18 and TRBJ2-2, with D uncertain. The sample consisted of CD4+ or CD8+ T cells sorted from blood, taken in a trial of the OX40 agonist ivuxolimab. The clonotype comes from an adult with an advanced solid tumor such as melanoma, head and neck, liver or kidney cancer. This chain's CDR3 is CASSPEIIGPGELFF. The CDR3 DNA sequence: TGTGCCAGCTCACCAGAGATTATAGGGCCGGGGGAGCTGTTTTTT.